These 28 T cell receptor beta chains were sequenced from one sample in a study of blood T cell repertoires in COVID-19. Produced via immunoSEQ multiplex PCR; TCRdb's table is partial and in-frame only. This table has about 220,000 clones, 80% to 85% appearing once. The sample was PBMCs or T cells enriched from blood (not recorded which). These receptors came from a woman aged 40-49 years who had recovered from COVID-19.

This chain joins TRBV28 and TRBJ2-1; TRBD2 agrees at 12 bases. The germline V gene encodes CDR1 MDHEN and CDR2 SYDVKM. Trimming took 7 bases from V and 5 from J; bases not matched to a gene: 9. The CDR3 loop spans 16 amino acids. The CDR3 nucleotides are TGTGCCAGCACCCTCTTAGGACTAGCGGGAAACAATGAGCAGTTCTTC. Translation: CASTLLGLAGNNEQFF. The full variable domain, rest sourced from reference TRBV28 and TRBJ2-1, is DVKVTQSSRYLVKRTGEKVFLECVQDMDHENMFWYRQDPGLGLRLIYFSYDVKMKEKGDIPEGYSVSREKKERFSLILESASTNQTSMYLCASTLLGLAGNNEQFFGPGTRLTVL.

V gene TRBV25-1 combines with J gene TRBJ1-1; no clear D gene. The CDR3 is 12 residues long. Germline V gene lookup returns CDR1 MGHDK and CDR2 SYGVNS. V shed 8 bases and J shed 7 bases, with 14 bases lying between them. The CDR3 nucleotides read TGTGCCAGCTCGCAAAGACACGATGAAGCTTTCTTT. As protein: CASSQRHDEAFF. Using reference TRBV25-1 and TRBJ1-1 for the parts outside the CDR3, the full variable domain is EADIYQTPRYLVIGTGKKITLECSQTMGHDKMYWYQQDPGMELHLIHYSYGVNSTEKGDLSSESTVSRIRTEHFPLTLESARPSHTSQYLCASSQRHDEAFFGQGTRLTVV.

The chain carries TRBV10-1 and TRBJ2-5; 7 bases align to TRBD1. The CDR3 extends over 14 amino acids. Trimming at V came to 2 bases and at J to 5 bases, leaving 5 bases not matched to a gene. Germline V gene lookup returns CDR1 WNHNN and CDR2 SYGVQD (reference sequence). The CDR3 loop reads CASSEPGQAETQYF. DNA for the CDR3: TGCGCCAGCAGTGAGCCCGGACAGGCGGAGACCCAGTACTTC.

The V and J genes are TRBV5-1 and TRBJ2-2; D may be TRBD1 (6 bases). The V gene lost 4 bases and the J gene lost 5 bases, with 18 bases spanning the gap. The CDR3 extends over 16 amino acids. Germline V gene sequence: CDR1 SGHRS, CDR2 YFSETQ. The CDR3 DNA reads TGCGCCAGCAGCCCGTTTGCCCAGGGGTCGACCGGGGAGCTGTTTTTT. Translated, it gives CASSPFAQGSTGELFF.

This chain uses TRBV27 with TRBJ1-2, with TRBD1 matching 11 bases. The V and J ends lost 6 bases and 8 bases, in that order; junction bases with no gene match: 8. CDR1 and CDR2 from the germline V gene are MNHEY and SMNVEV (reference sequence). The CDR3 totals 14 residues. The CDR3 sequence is CASRLRTGGEGYTF. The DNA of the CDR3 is TGTGCCAGCAGATTAAGGACAGGGGGCGAGGGCTACACCTTC.

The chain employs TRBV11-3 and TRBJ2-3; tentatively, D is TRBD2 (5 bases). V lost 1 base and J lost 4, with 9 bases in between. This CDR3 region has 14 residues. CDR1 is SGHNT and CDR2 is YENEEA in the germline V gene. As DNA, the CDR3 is TGTGCCAGCAGCTTAGTCTCCGGGGCAGATACGCAGTATTTT. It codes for CASSLVSGADTQYF.

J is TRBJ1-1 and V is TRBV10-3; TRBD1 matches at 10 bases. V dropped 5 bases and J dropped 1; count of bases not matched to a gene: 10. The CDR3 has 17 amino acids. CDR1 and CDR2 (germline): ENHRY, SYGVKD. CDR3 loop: CAISPGQGSLGNTEAFF. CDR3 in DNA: TGTGCCATCAGTCCGGGACAGGGGAGTTTGGGGAACACTGAAGCTTTCTTT.

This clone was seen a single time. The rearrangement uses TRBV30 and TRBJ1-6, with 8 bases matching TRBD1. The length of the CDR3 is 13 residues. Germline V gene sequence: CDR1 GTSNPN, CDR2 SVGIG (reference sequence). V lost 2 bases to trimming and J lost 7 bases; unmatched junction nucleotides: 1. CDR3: CAWSTGGNSPLHF. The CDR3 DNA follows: TGTGCCTGGAGTACAGGGGGGAATTCACCCCTCCACTTT. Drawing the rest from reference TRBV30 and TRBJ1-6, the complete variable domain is SQTIHQWPATLVQPVGSPLSLECTVEGTSNPNLYWYRQAAGRGLQLLFYSVGIGQISSEVPQNLSASRPQDRQFILSSKKLLLSDSGFYLCAWSTGGNSPLHFGNGTRLTVT.

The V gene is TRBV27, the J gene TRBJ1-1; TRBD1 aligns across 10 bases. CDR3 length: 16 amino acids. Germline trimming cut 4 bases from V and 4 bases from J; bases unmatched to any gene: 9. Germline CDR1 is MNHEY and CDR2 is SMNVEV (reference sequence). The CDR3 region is CASSSRRDRGITEAFF. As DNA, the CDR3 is TGTGCCAGCAGTTCCCGACGGGACAGGGGAATCACTGAAGCTTTCTTT.

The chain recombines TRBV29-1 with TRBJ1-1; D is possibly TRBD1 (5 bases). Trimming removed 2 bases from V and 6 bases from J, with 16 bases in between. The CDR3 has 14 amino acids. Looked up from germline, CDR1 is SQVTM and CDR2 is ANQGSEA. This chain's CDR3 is CSVENIRRGSEAFF. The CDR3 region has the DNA TGCAGCGTTGAAAATATTCGGCGGGGGTCTGAAGCTTTCTTT.

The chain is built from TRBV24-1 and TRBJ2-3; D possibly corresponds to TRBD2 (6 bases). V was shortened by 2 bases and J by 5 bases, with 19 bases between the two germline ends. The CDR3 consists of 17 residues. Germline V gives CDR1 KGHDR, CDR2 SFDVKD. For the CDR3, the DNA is TGTGCCACCAGTGATTCGGTGGGCGGCGGGATCTTAGATACGCAGTATTTT. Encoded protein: CATSDSVGGGILDTQYF.

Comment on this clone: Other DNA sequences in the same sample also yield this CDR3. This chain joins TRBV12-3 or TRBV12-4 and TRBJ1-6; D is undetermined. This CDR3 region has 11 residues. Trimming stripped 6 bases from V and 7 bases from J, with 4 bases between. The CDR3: CASSLNSPLHF. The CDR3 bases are TGTGCCAGCAGCTTGAATTCACCCCTCCACTTT.

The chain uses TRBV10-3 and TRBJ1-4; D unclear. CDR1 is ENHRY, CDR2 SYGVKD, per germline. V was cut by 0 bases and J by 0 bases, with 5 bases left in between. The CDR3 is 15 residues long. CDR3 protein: CAISESIATNEKLFF. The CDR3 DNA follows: TGTGCCATCAGTGAGTCGATAGCAACTAATGAAAAACTGTTTTTT.

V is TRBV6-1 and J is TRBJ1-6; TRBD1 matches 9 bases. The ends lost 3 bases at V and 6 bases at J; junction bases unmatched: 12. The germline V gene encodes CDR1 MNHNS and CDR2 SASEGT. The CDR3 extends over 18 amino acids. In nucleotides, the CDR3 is TGTGCCAGCAGTGATGCGGGACAGGGTTCTGCACGTAATTCACCCCTCCACTTT. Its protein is CASSDAGQGSARNSPLHF.

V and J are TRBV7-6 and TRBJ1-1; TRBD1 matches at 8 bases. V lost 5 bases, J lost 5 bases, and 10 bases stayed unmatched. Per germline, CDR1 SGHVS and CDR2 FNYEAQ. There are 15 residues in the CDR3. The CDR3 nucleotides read TGTGCCAGCAGCCGACTCGGACAGGGAGAGACTGAAGCTTTCTTT. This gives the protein CASSRLGQGETEAFF. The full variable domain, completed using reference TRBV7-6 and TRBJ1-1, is GAGVSQSPRYKVTKRGQDVALRCDPISGHVSLYWYRQALGQGPEFLTYFNYEAQQDKSGLPNDRFSAERPEGSISTLTIQRTEQRDSAMYRCASSRLGQGETEAFFGQGTRLTVV.

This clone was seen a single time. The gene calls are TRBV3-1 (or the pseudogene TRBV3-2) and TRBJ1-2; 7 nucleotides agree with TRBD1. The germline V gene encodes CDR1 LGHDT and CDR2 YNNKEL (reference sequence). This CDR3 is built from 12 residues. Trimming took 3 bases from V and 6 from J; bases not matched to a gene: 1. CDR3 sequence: CASSHTGDGYTF. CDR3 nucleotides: TGTGCCAGCAGCCACACAGGGGATGGCTACACCTTC.

The CDR3 loop is CASSVGGQSILGLGTNEKLFF. CDR3 sequence (DNA): TGTGCCAGCAGCGTAGGGGGACAGTCCATCCTCGGCCTTGGAACTAATGAAAAACTGTTTTTT. This chain links TRBV9 with TRBJ1-4, with 7 bases aligning to TRBD1. Germline values: CDR1 SGDLS, CDR2 YYNGEE. CDR3 length equals 21 residues. Trimming removed 0 bases from V and 1 base from J; junction bases left unmatched: 18.

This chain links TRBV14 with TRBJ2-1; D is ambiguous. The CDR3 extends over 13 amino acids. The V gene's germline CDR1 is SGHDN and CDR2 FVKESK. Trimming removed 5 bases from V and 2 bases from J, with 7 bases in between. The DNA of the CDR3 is TGTGCCAGCAGCTTTACAACCTACAATGAGCAGTTCTTC. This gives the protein CASSFTTYNEQFF.

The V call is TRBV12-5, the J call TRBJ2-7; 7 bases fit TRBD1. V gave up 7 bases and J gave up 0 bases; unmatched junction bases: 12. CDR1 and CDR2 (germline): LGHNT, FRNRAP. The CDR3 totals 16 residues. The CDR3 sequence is CASVPYPRGSSYEQYF. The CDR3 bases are TGTGCTAGTGTCCCTTACCCCAGGGGGTCCTCCTACGAGCAGTACTTC. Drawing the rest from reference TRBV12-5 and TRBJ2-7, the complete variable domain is DARVTQTPRHKVTEMGQEVTMRCQPILGHNTVFWYRQTMMQGLELLAYFRNRAPLDDSGMPKDRFSAEMPDATLATLKIQPSEPRDSAVYFCASVPYPRGSSYEQYFGPGTRLTVT.

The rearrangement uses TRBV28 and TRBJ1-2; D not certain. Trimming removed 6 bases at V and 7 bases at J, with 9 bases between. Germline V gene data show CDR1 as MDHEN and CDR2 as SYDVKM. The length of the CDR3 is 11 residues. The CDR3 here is CASRELGGYTF. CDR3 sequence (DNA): TGTGCCAGCAGGGAGCTGGGTGGCTACACCTTC.

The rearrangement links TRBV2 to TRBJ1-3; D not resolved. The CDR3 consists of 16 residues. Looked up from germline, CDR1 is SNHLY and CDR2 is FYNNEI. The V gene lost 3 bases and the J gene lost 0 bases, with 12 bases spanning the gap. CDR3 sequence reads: CASSESWALSGNTIYF. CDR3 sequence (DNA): TGTGCCAGCAGTGAGTCTTGGGCGCTCTCTGGAAACACCATATATTTT. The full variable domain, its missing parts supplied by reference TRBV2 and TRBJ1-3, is EPEVTQTPSHQVTQMGQEVILRCVPISNHLYFYWYRQILGQKVEFLVSFYNNEISEKSEIFDDQFSVERPDGSNFTLKIRSTKLEDSAMYFCASSESWALSGNTIYFGEGSWLTVV.

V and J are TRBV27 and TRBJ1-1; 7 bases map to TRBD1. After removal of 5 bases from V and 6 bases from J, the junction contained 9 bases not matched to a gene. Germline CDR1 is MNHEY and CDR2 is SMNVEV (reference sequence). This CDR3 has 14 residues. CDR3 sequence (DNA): TGTGCCAGCAGTCGAACAGGGGTCTGGCCTGAAGCTTTCTTT. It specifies CASSRTGVWPEAFF.

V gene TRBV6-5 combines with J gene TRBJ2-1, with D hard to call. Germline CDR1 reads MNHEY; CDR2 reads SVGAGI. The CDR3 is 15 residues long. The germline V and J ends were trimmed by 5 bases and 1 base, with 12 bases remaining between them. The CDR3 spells CASSPRLESYNEQFF. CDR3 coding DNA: TGTGCCAGCAGTCCTAGGTTAGAGTCCTACAATGAGCAGTTCTTC.

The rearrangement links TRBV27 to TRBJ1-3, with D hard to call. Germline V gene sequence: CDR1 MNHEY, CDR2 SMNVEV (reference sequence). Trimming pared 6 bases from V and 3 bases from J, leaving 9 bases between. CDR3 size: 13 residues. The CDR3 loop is CASSLGGGNTIYF. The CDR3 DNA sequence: TGTGCCAGCAGCTTAGGCGGTGGAAACACCATATATTTT.

This CDR3 reads CASSEGRTGETQYF. Here the CDR3 DNA reads TGCGCCAGCAGTGAGGGTAGAACGGGAGAGACCCAGTACTTC. This rearrangement joins TRBV10-2 to TRBJ2-5; D ambiguous. The germline gives CDR1 WSHSY, CDR2 SAAADI. The ends were cut back, 2 bases at V and 4 bases at J, with 11 bases in the middle. CDR3 length: 14 residues.

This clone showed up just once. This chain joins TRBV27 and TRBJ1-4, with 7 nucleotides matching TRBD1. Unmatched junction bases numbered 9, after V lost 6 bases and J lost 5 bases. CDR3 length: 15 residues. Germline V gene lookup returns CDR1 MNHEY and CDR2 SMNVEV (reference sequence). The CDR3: CASRPGQVFNEKLFF. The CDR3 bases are TGTGCCAGCAGACCCGGACAGGTTTTCAATGAAAAACTGTTTTTT.

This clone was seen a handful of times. This chain's CDR3 is CATSTTGTKSPLHF. The CDR3 DNA reads as TGTGCCACCAGCACGACAGGGACAAAGTCACCCCTCCACTTT. The chain is built from TRBV15 and TRBJ1-6, with 7 bases identical to TRBD1. This CDR3 region has 14 residues. Per germline, CDR1 LNHNV and CDR2 YYDKDF (reference sequence). The J segment lost 10 bases and the V segment lost 4 bases, leaving 7 bases of the junction unmatched.

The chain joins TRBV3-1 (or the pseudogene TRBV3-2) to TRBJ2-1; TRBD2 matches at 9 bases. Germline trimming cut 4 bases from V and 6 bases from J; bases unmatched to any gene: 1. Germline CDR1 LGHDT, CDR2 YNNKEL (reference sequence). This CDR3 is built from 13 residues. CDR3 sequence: CASSPGLANEQFF. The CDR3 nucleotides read TGTGCCAGCAGCCCGGGACTAGCCAATGAGCAGTTCTTC.